A single sample gave rise to the 23 T cell receptor beta chains below, sequenced in a study of CD8 T cells in ankylosing spondylitis. TCRdb processed the 5' RACE reads anew with MiXCR; each CDR3 protein has one entry. Here the sample spans nearly 350,000 distinct CDR3 sequences, around 15% being singletons. Sample: blood, either unsorted or a sorted T cell fraction (not recorded which). The receptors shown here come from a male donor with ankylosing spondylitis or in good health (not recorded which).

This clonotype has at least ten counts. The chain couples TRBV20-1 to TRBJ2-3, with TRBD2 as a possible D gene (5 bases). The length of the CDR3 is 14 residues. Trimming removed 4 bases from V and 0 bases from J, with 11 bases in between. The V gene's germline CDR1 is DFQATT and CDR2 SNEGSKA (reference sequence). CDR3 region: CSATYGGSTDTQYF. The DNA of the CDR3 is TGCAGTGCTACTTATGGCGGGAGCACAGATACGCAGTATTTT.

There are a few counts of this clonotype. The J gene is TRBJ2-5, the V gene TRBV20-1; weak D call: TRBD1 (6 bases). The CDR3 covers 17 residues. V lost 5 bases to trimming and J lost 3 bases, with 25 bases between them. From germline, CDR1 is DFQATT and CDR2 SNEGSKA (reference sequence). This chain's CDR3 is CSALGDTNNPLEETQYF. CDR3 coding DNA: TGCAGTGCTCTAGGGGACACCAACAACCCTTTGGAAGAGACCCAGTACTTC.

The V and J genes are TRBV10-2 and TRBJ2-3; no definite D call. Trimming pared 8 bases from V and 1 base from J, leaving 10 bases between. Germline-derived CDR1 and CDR2 are WSHSY and SAAADI. The CDR3 covers 13 residues. The CDR3 protein is CASGLDGTDTQYF. The CDR3 DNA follows: TGCGCCAGCGGCCTGGATGGCACAGATACGCAGTATTTT.

This clonotype was observed a few times. V and J are TRBV5-1 and TRBJ2-7; TRBD2 matches at 7 bases. Germline CDR1 reads SGHRS; CDR2 reads YFSETQ. With V trimmed by 1 base and J by 6 bases, 4 bases remained unmatched. This CDR3 comprises 13 residues. The CDR3, as DNA: TGCGCCAGCAGCTTGCAAACGGGAGGCGAGCAGTACTTC. It translates to CASSLQTGGEQYF.

Ten or more counts support this clonotype. The V and J genes are TRBV5-1 and TRBJ1-1; perhaps TRBD1 as D (5 bases). Trimming removed 5 bases from V and 1 base from J, with 12 bases in between. This CDR3 is 14 amino acids long. Germline assignment: CDR1 SGHRS and CDR2 YFSETQ. The CDR3 DNA reads as TGCGCCAGCAGAGTCGGGGCGCCGAACACTGAAGCTTTCTTT. Translated: CASRVGAPNTEAFF.

The gene calls are TRBV9 and TRBJ1-6; 7 bases match TRBD1. The ends lost 3 bases at V and 6 bases at J; junction bases unmatched: 6. This CDR3 spans 15 amino acids. The germline gives CDR1 SGDLS, CDR2 YYNGEE. The CDR3 reads CASSAAGTANSPLHF. The CDR3 coding sequence is TGTGCCAGCAGCGCTGCCGGGACAGCTAATTCACCCCTCCACTTT.

This rearrangement joins TRBV11-3 to TRBJ1-1, with TRBD1 as a possible D gene (5 bases). This CDR3 comprises 15 residues. Germline V CDR1 and CDR2: SGHNT, YENEEA. Trimming removed 2 bases from V and 0 bases from J, with 10 bases in between. This CDR3 is CASSLSGGLNTEAFF. The CDR3 DNA reads TGTGCCAGCAGCTTATCGGGGGGGTTGAACACTGAAGCTTTCTTT.

This clonotype was seen repeatedly, ten times or more. The J gene is TRBJ2-3, the V gene TRBV5-1; 12 nucleotides line up with TRBD2. The CDR3 sequence is 14 residues long. J lost 5 bases, V lost 3 bases, and 1 base had no gene match. CDR1 is SGHRS and CDR2 is YFSETQ in the germline V gene. The CDR3 is CASSSGLAGDTQYF. CDR3 nucleotides: TGCGCCAGCAGCTCGGGACTAGCGGGAGATACGCAGTATTTT.

The genes are TRBV2 and TRBJ1-1; D is undetermined. The CDR3 covers 10 residues. The V end was cut by 2 bases, the J end by 5 bases, with 0 bases between. Germline V gene lookup returns CDR1 SNHLY and CDR2 FYNNEI. The CDR3 here is CASSETEAFF. CDR3 DNA: TGTGCCAGCAGTGAAACTGAAGCTTTCTTT.

The rearrangement joins TRBV18 to TRBJ2-1, with 8 positions matching TRBD2. CDR1 KGHSH and CDR2 LQKENI come from the germline V gene. CDR3 size: 16 residues. Losses at the gene ends were 3 bases for V and 7 bases for J; bases not matched to a gene: 11. The DNA for the CDR3 is TGTGCCAGCTCACCGGGAAGGGTAGCGGGAAATAATGAGCAGTTCTTC. It yields the protein CASSPGRVAGNNEQFF.

This clonotype occurred a few times. CDR3 residues: CASSLDQGLGPQHF. DNA for the CDR3: TGTGCCAGCAGCTTAGATCAGGGGCTGGGGCCCCAGCATTTT. V gene TRBV7-2 combines with J gene TRBJ1-5, with D tentatively TRBD1 (6 bases). Germline V CDR1 and CDR2: SGHTA, FQGNSA. CDR3 size: 14 residues. Trimming removed 1 base at V and 9 bases at J, with 13 bases between.

Of note for this clonotype: This may be a read error: a much more frequent sequence differs by one nucleotide. This rearrangement joins TRBV2 to TRBJ2-7; D might be TRBD1 (5 bases). Germline lookup yields CDR1 SNHLY and CDR2 FYNNEI. This CDR3 is 12 amino acids long. CDR3 sequence reads: CPSSQGTYEQYF. The CDR3 DNA sequence: TGTCCCAGCAGTCAGGGTACCTACGAGCAGTACTTC.

This clonotype was detected only a few times. The chain carries TRBV5-1 and TRBJ2-1; 10 nucleotides align to TRBD2. Losses at the gene ends were 0 bases for V and 4 bases for J; bases not matched to a gene: 7. This CDR3 region has 17 residues. Germline V gene data show CDR1 as SGHRS and CDR2 as YFSETQ. The CDR3: CASSLAGLAELYNEQFF. The CDR3, as DNA: TGCGCCAGCAGCTTGGCCGGACTAGCGGAGCTATACAATGAGCAGTTCTTC.

The CDR3: CASSSYGGGETQYF. DNA of the CDR3: TGTGCCAGCAGCTCCTATGGTGGGGGGGAGACCCAGTACTTC. J is TRBJ2-5 and V is TRBV11-2; D perhaps matches TRBD2 (6 bases). Germline V lookup: CDR1 SGHAT, CDR2 FQNNGV. There are 14 residues in the CDR3. V lost 4 bases and J 5 bases, leaving 14 bases between the germline ends.

V and J are TRBV19 and TRBJ1-5, with no clear D. Trimming removed 6 bases from V and 2 bases from J, with 11 bases in between. The CDR3 runs to 14 residues. Looked up from germline, CDR1 is LNHDA and CDR2 is SQIVND (reference sequence). The CDR3 reads CASSPSAGNQPQHF. The CDR3 DNA sequence: TGTGCCAGTAGCCCCTCGGCCGGCAATCAGCCCCAGCATTTT. The entire variable domain, with the rest obtained from reference TRBV19 and TRBJ1-5, is as follows: DGGITQSPKYLFRKEGQNVTLSCEQNLNHDAMYWYRQDPGQGLRLIYYSQIVNDFQKGDIAEGYSVSREKKESFPLTVTSAQKNPTAFYLCASSPSAGNQPQHFGDGTRLSIL.

The chain employs TRBV25-1 and TRBJ2-7, with a tentative D call TRBD2 (6 bases). In germline, CDR1 is MGHDK, CDR2 SYGVNS. Trimming took off 2 bases at V and 1 base at J, with 12 bases between the two ends. This CDR3 comprises 15 residues. The CDR3 spells CASSEGGGLSYEQYF. CDR3 coding DNA: TGTGCCAGCAGTGAAGGAGGAGGGCTGTCCTACGAGCAGTACTTC.

The sample holds a few counts of this clonotype. This sequence joins TRBV7-2 and TRBJ2-3, with D unclear. The CDR3 runs 12 residues. Germline loops: CDR1 SGHTA, CDR2 FQGNSA. V lost 5 bases and J lost 5, with 8 bases in between. The CDR3 DNA follows: TGTGCCAGCAGCCAATCCGGAGATACGCAGTATTTT. It encodes CASSQSGDTQYF.

This clonotype turned up a few times. The rearrangement joins TRBV20-1 to TRBJ2-3; 9 positions agree with TRBD2. Germline CDR1 DFQATT, CDR2 SNEGSKA (reference sequence). This CDR3 spans 14 amino acids. Germline trimming cut 6 bases from V and 2 bases from J; bases unmatched to any gene: 6. The CDR3: CSAILAGITDTQYF. In DNA, the CDR3 is TGCAGTGCGATCCTAGCGGGGATCACAGATACGCAGTATTTT.

V usage is TRBV5-1 and J usage is TRBJ1-1; D remains ambiguous. The CDR3 length is 15 residues. V was shortened by 6 bases and J by 4 bases, with 19 bases between the two germline ends. Germline CDR1 is SGHRS and CDR2 is YFSETQ. CDR3 DNA: TGCGCCAGCAAGGTTTTATCCGGAGGTCGCACTGAAGCTTTCTTT. This translates into CASKVLSGGRTEAFF.

The CDR3 here is CASSAQLAGGHNEQFF. As DNA, the CDR3 is TGCGCCAGCAGTGCGCAACTAGCGGGGGGCCACAATGAGCAGTTCTTC. The chain links TRBV10-2 to TRBJ2-1, with 12 bases matching TRBD2. V was pared by 4 bases and J by 5 bases, with 6 bases of the junction left unmatched. Per germline, CDR1 WSHSY and CDR2 SAAADI. The CDR3 length is 16 residues.

The chain recombines TRBV12-3 or TRBV12-4 with TRBJ2-2; TRBD2 matches at 11 bases. V was pared by 10 bases and J by 0 bases, with 13 bases of the junction left unmatched. The CDR3 covers 18 residues. The CDR3 DNA is TGTGCCATCTGTCCAGGACTAGCGGGCCCCGCGAACACCGGGGAGCTGTTTTTT. It is translated as CAICPGLAGPANTGELFF.

The sample holds a few counts of this clonotype. This chain links TRBV18 with TRBJ1-5, with D possibly TRBD1 on 5 matching bases. The ends were cut back, 3 bases at V and 4 bases at J, with 10 bases in the middle. The CDR3 sequence is 14 residues long. Per germline, CDR1 KGHSH and CDR2 LQKENI. The CDR3 region has the DNA TGTGCCAGCTCACCGGGGACGGATAATCAGCCCCAGCATTTT. Translating gives CASSPGTDNQPQHF.

In this sample, this clonotype turned up a few times. V gene TRBV5-1 combines with J gene TRBJ2-1; the D call may be TRBD1 or TRBD2 (5 bases each). The CDR3 runs to 17 residues. Trimming left V 0 bases short and J 9 bases short, with 22 bases between. Germline V gives CDR1 SGHRS, CDR2 YFSETQ. CDR3 bases: TGCGCCAGCAGCTTGGACCCTCAGGGCAGCGCTGGGGGTGAGCAGTTCTTC. Protein product: CASSLDPQGSAGGEQFF.